The clone carrying this T cell receptor beta chain came up once. Measured with immunoSEQ multiplex PCR; TCRdb has only the in-frame clones, and not every one. The repertoire holds about 110,000 clones, with under 95% as singletons. This specimen comes from a study of T cell changes during pregnancy in multiple sclerosis. CDR3 size: 15 residues. Unmatched junction bases numbered 8, after V lost 3 bases and J lost 3 bases. Germline V CDR1 and CDR2: MGHDK, SYGVNS. The specimen was peripheral blood, collected before pregnancy. The clonotype comes from a female donor with multiple sclerosis, enrolled in a pregnancy study. The V gene is TRBV25-1, the J gene TRBJ2-7; 7 nucleotides align to TRBD1. The CDR3 DNA sequence: TGTGCCAGCAGTGACTCGGCCAGGGGGATCTACGAGCAGTACTTC. Translating gives CASSDSARGIYEQYF.